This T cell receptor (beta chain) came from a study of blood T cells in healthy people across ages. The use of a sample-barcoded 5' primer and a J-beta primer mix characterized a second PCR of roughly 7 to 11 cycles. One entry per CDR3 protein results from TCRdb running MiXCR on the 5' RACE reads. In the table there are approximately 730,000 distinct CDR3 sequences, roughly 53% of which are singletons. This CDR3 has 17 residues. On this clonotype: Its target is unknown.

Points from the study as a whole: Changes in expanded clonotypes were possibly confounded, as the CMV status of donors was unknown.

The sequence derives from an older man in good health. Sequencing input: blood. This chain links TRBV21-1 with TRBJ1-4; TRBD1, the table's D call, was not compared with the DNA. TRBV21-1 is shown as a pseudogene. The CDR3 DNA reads TGTGCCAGCAGCAAAGAGGGAGGGGCAGGGGAGGTTGAAAAACTGTTTTTT. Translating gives CASSKEGGAGEVEKLFF.